The clone carrying this TCR beta chain was seen a single time. Its antigen is undetermined. The data originate from a study of T cell responses to AZD1222 COVID-19 vaccine. Study-wide results and limits: Donor demographics were predominantly white British with a female majority; clonal diversity may be underestimated. Sampled repertoires all dated from after the peak T cell response.

Using immunoSEQ multiplex PCR, the repertoire was profiled, and TCRdb retains in-frame clones only, with some absent. The data hold 200,000 or so clones, with approximately 93% observed a single time. This CDR3 contains 15 residues. In germline, CDR1 is SGHTA, CDR2 FQGNSA. Trimming removed 4 bases from V and 7 bases from J, with 20 bases in between. The sequence was collected from an adult who received the AZD1222 COVID-19 vaccine. Sequenced material: peripheral blood, taken 28 days after the second AZD1222 dose. The J gene is TRBJ2-7, the V gene TRBV7-2, with D unclear. As DNA, the CDR3 is TGTGCCAGCAGCTCCATGAGCAGGACGCTGGGAGAGCAGTACTTC. Residues: CASSSMSRTLGEQYF.